These T cell receptor beta chains were read from a single sample in a study of breast tumors, draining lymph nodes, adjacent tissues. Using its own MiXCR run on the multiplex PCR reads, TCRdb lists one record per CDR3 protein. The profile covers roughly 130,000 distinct CDR3 sequences, with over 25% appearing a single time and 2.3% taken by the ten largest. Sequencing was performed on axillary lymph node tissue. The receptors were gathered from a female donor with breast cancer. Some clones in this sample may be carry-over from other donors' samples. Each CDR3 is given with its conserved first and last residue. The D gene is left open where the match is weak. Size is omitted from some rows. Given values are once, few, many or a class for expanded clones.

j_call,v_call,clone_size,d_call,cdr3_aa,cdr3_nt
TRBJ1-5,TRBV19,-,TRBD1,CASRQGADQPQHF,TGTGCCAGTAGGCAGGGGGCAGATCAGCCCCAGCATTTT
TRBJ1-1,TRBV7-8,few,TRBD1,CASSPRQGDTEAFF,TGTGCCAGCAGCCCGAGACAGGGGGACACTGAAGCTTTCTTT
TRBJ1-2,TRBV14,-,TRBD1,CASSQYGGTAYGGYTF,TGTGCTAGCAGCCAATACGGCGGGACAGCTTATGGAGGCTACACCTTC
TRBJ2-5,TRBV11-3,many,-,CASSFGPEETQYF,TGTGCCAGCAGCTTCGGCCCTGAAGAGACCCAGTACTTC
TRBJ1-3,TRBV12-3/TRBV12-4,many,-,CASSFLGNGDDTIYF,TGTGCCAGCAGTTTTCTAGGTAATGGGGACGACACCATATATTTT
TRBJ2-5,TRBV7-9,many,-,CASSSWTQETQYF,TGTGCCAGCAGCTCTTGGACACAAGAGACCCAGTACTTC
TRBJ1-2,TRBV5-8,many,-,CASSGNRYGYTF,TGTGCCAGCAGCGGAAATCGTTACGGCTACACCTTC
TRBJ1-6,TRBV5-1,-,-,CASSAREADHNSPLHF,TGCGCCAGCAGCGCCAGGGAAGCCGACCATAATTCGCCCCTCCACTTT
TRBJ1-4,TRBV6-1,-,-,CASSYEIGKLFF,TGTGCCAGCAGTTACGAGATAGGGAAACTGTTTTTT
TRBJ2-1,TRBV2,many,-,CASSLRNEQFF,TGTGCCAGCAGCCTAAGAAATGAGCAGTTCTTC
TRBJ1-5,TRBV6-5,many,-,CASSLHGTLRNQPQHF,TGTGCCAGCAGTTTGCACGGGACCTTAAGGAATCAGCCCCAGCATTTT
TRBJ2-5,TRBV7-9,many,TRBD2,CASSSLKGLAGGRMETQYF,TGTGCCAGCAGCAGCTTAAAGGGATTAGCGGGGGGCCGGATGGAGACCCAGTACTTC
TRBJ2-3,TRBV7-7,many,-,CASSEQGYTDTQYF,TGTGCTAGCAGCGAACAGGGATACACAGATACGCAGTATTTT
TRBJ2-1,TRBV6-4,-,TRBD2,CASSPGESGGFNEQFF,TGTGCCAGCAGTCCCGGGGAGAGCGGGGGGTTCAATGAGCAGTTCTTC
TRBJ2-5,TRBV24-1,many,-,CATSVLGETQYF,TGTGCCACCAGTGTCCTGGGGGAGACCCAGTACTTC
TRBJ2-3,TRBV29-1,-,TRBD1,CSLGSQGADTQYF,TGCAGCTTGGGGTCGCAGGGGGCAGATACGCAGTATTTT
TRBJ1-2,TRBV7-9,once,-,CASSPPGSGYGYTF,TGTGCCAGCAGCCCACCGGGCTCTGGGTATGGCTACACCTTC
TRBJ2-5,TRBV18,many,-,CASSPPVKETQYF,TGTGCCAGCTCACCACCGGTAAAAGAGACCCAGTACTTC
TRBJ2-3,TRBV5-1,many,-,CASSLGGPSDTDTQYF,TGCGCCAGCAGCTTGGGGGGACCAAGTGACACAGATACGCAGTATTTT
TRBJ2-2,TRBV6-1,-,TRBD2,CASSDPGGATGELFF,TGTGCCAGCAGTGATCCCGGGGGGGCCACCGGGGAGCTGTTTTTT
TRBJ2-7,TRBV19,many,-,CASSMGLGGDEQYF,TGTGCCAGTAGTATGGGTCTAGGAGGCGACGAGCAGTACTTC
TRBJ1-3,TRBV7-8,many,TRBD1,CASSYRDSMTPPGYPGNTIYF,TGTGCCAGCAGCTACCGGGACAGTATGACACCGCCTGGATATCCTGGAAACACCATATATTTT
TRBJ2-2,TRBV2,many,TRBD1,CASSWTGGNTGELFF,TGTGCCAGCAGTTGGACAGGGGGGAACACCGGGGAGCTGTTTTTT
TRBJ1-1,TRBV11-1,few,-,CASSSNLNTEAFF,TGTGCCAGCAGCTCAAACTTGAACACTGAAGCTTTCTTT
TRBJ2-4,TRBV2,-,TRBD1,CASSGRGTGGTSKNIQYF,TGTGCCAGCAGTGGTCGGGGGACAGGGGGTACTTCCAAAAACATTCAGTACTTC
TRBJ2-1,TRBV9,many,TRBD1,CASSSRDSSYNEQFF,TGTGCCAGCAGCAGTCGGGACAGCTCCTACAATGAGCAGTTCTTC
TRBJ2-5,TRBV2,-,TRBD1,CASSFSGGETQYF,TGTGCCAGCAGTTTCTCAGGGGGAGAGACCCAGTACTTC
TRBJ1-1,TRBV29-1,few,-,CSVGQPNTEAFF,TGCAGCGTTGGTCAACCGAACACTGAAGCTTTCTTT
TRBJ1-6,TRBV3-1,many,-,CASSQGGLNSPLHF,TGTGCCAGCAGCCAAGGGGGACTTAATTCACCCCTCCACTTT
TRBJ2-7,TRBV7-8,once,-,CASSGAGYMNEQYF,TGTGCCAGCAGCGGAGCAGGGTACATGAACGAGCAGTACTTC
TRBJ2-7,TRBV28,many,-,CASTPLAREGYEQYF,TGTGCCAGCACCCCCTTGGCAAGAGAAGGGTACGAGCAGTACTTC
TRBJ2-2,TRBV12-3/TRBV12-4,-,-,CASSLLGPGAGELFF,TGTGCCAGCAGTTTATTAGGGCCGGGGGCCGGGGAGCTGTTTTTT
TRBJ1-3,TRBV28,many,-,CASSSLAESGNTIYF,TGTGCCAGCAGTTCGCTAGCGGAGTCTGGAAACACCATATATTTT
TRBJ1-1,TRBV11-1,-,-,CASSSPVRGGLQVAFF,TGTGCCAGCAGCTCTCCGGTCAGGGGCGGGTTGCAGGTCGCTTTCTTT
TRBJ2-5,TRBV6-6,many,-,CASSHRGELQETQYF,TGTGCCAGCAGTCACCGCGGGGAACTACAAGAGACCCAGTACTTC
TRBJ2-3,TRBV7-2,-,TRBD2,CASSVGLAGTASTQYF,TGTGCCAGCAGCGTGGGACTAGCGGGGACCGCCAGTACGCAGTACTTT
TRBJ2-2,TRBV20-1,many,TRBD2,CSARSGVAGTTGELFF,TGCAGTGCTAGAAGCGGGGTGGCAGGGACCACCGGGGAGCTGTTTTTT
TRBJ1-2,TRBV3-1,few,-,CASSQKWKSPGHRYGYTF,TGTGCCAGCAGCCAAAAATGGAAATCCCCCGGACATCGCTATGGCTACACCTTC
TRBJ2-6,TRBV9,-,-,CASSVGPMRSNVLTF,TGTGCCAGCAGCGTAGGACCCATGAGGTCCAACGTCCTGACTTTC
TRBJ1-6,TRBV10-3,many,-,CASHWSSEDSPLHF,TGTGCCAGTCACTGGTCATCCGAGGATTCACCCCTCCACTTT
TRBJ2-3,TRBV6-2/TRBV6-3,few,-,CASSWFRDRGLDTDTQYF,TGTGCCAGCAGTTGGTTCCGGGACAGAGGACTAGACACAGATACGCAGTATTTT
TRBJ1-2,TRBV7-2,many,-,CASSAGGTAYGYTF,TGTGCCAGCAGCGCGGGGGGTACGGCTTATGGCTACACCTTC
TRBJ2-2,TRBV12-3/TRBV12-4,many,TRBD2,CASSFGSGMGDGELFF,TGTGCCAGCAGTTTTGGGAGCGGGATGGGTGACGGGGAGCTGTTTTTT
TRBJ2-7,TRBV7-3,many,-,CASSLTYRSEQYF,TGTGCCAGCAGCTTAACGTACCGTTCTGAGCAGTACTTC
TRBJ2-4,TRBV12-3/TRBV12-4,once,TRBD1,CASSGGQKNIQYF,TGTGCCAGCAGTGGGGGACAGAAAAACATTCAGTACTTC
TRBJ1-6,TRBV13,many,-,CASSLRGGRESPLHF,TGTGCCAGCAGCTTAAGAGGGGGAAGGGAATCACCCCTCCACTTT
TRBJ1-5,TRBV7-8,-,TRBD1,CASSQGQGNSNQPQHF,TGTGCCAGCAGCCAGGGACAGGGAAATAGCAATCAGCCCCAGCATTTT
TRBJ2-1,TRBV27,few,-,CASTGAGVNNEQFF,TGTGCCAGCACGGGGGCGGGGGTAAACAATGAGCAGTTCTTC
TRBJ2-7,TRBV12-3/TRBV12-4,-,TRBD1,CASRGTGLSYEQYF,TGTGCCAGCCGGGGGACAGGGCTGTCGTACGAGCAGTACTTC
TRBJ1-6,TRBV2,-,-,CASKGQFNSPLHF,TGTGCCAGCAAAGGGCAGTTTAATTCACCCCTCCACTTT
TRBJ1-6,TRBV7-9,-,-,CASSLEGRGSPLHF,TGTGCCAGCAGCTTAGAGGGAAGAGGTTCACCCCTCCACTTT
TRBJ1-6,TRBV7-3,many,-,CASSLNGNSPLHF,TGTGCCAGCAGCTTAAACGGAAATTCACCCCTCCACTTT
TRBJ2-5,TRBV7-9,many,TRBD2,CASSLLPGLAVGETQYF,TGTGCCAGCAGCCTTCTTCCCGGACTAGCGGTAGGAGAGACCCAGTACTTC
TRBJ2-5,TRBV7-8,many,-,CASSFDQDQETQYF,TGTGCCAGCAGCTTCGACCAGGACCAAGAGACCCAGTACTTC